This T cell receptor beta chain was observed in a study of Ad26.COV2.S vaccination and SARS-CoV-2 variants. The trim removed 6 bases at V and 13 bases at J, leaving 8 bases unmatched. The CDR3 contains 12 residues. Germline V gene data show CDR1 as MNHEY and CDR2 as SVGAGI. The sample holds one count of this clone. As yet, its antigen is unknown. Treatment: some 20 received Ad26.COV2.S at low or high dose, single or two shots; about five received placebo; per-sample allocation not given. Day 63 after the first injection of vaccine or placebo was the sampling time. TCRdb's copy holds only in-frame clones and misses some; the assay was immunoSEQ multiplex PCR. Of 500,000 or so clones listed, roughly 85% are singletons. Study-wide results and limits: A substantial breadth of spike-specific CD8+ and CD4+ T cell responses after vaccination has been reported.

The sequenced sample was peripheral blood, obtained in a trial of Ad26.COV2.S vaccine versus placebo. This sequence was found in a person aged 18 to 65 who received the Ad26.COV2.S COVID-19 vaccine or a placebo. This chain uses TRBV6-5 with TRBJ2-1; 8 nucleotides agree with TRBD2. CDR3 bases: TGTGCCAGCAGAGCCCCAGCGGGAGCTCAGTTCTTC. It specifies CASRAPAGAQFF.